These 24 T cell receptor beta chains came from one sample sequenced in a study of T cell repertoires in cytomegalovirus infection. Each CDR3 protein gets one entry after TCRdb re-called the reads with MiXCR. The repertoire includes roughly 730,000 distinct CDR3 sequences, 30% to 35% of them detected once, and 15% to 20% sits in the top ten. Their antigen targets remain unknown. The material sequenced was cultured PBMCs, taken from culture after CMV antigen stimulation. The receptors here all came from a human donor in good health (CMV status not recorded). Some clones in this sample may be carry-over from other donors' samples.

This clonotype came up once. The CDR3 sequence is CASSKTGSTGELFF. CDR3 bases: TGTGCCAGCAGTAAGACAGGGAGCACCGGGGAGCTGTTTTTT. The chain carries TRBV6-2 or TRBV6-3 and TRBJ2-2; 7 nucleotides align to TRBD1. The ends lost 5 bases at V and 4 bases at J; junction bases unmatched: 4. Per the germline V gene, CDR1 is MNHEY and CDR2 is SVGEGT. The CDR3 sequence is 14 residues long.

This clonotype was seen once. The rearrangement joins TRBV18 to TRBJ1-1; no firm D call. The CDR3 runs to 15 residues. V dropped 1 base and J dropped 1 base, with 10 bases sitting between them. Per germline, CDR1 KGHSH and CDR2 LQKENI. CDR3 bases: TGTGCCAGCTCACCACGGGCGGAGTCGAACACTGAAGCTTTCTTT. The encoded protein is CASSPRAESNTEAFF. Supplemented by reference TRBV18 and TRBJ1-1, the full variable domain reads NAGVMQNPRHLVRRRGQEARLRCSPMKGHSHVYWYRQLPEEGLKFMVYLQKENIIDESGMPKERFSAEFPKEGPSILRIQQVVRGDSAAYFCASSPRAESNTEAFFGQGTRLTVV.

Only a few counts were recorded for this clonotype. J is TRBJ1-4 and V is TRBV7-9; D not certain. CDR1 SEHNR and CDR2 FQNEAQ come from the germline V gene (reference sequence). The CDR3 spans 13 residues. With 0 bases removed from V and 5 bases from J, the gap between germline ends came to 4 bases. DNA for the CDR3: TGTGCCAGCAGCTTAGCGGGAAATGAAAAACTGTTTTTT. Translation gives CASSLAGNEKLFF.

Many counts were recorded for this clonotype. J is TRBJ1-3 and V is TRBV7-2, with TRBD1 as a possible D gene (5 bases). V shed 5 bases and J shed 3 bases, with 17 bases lying between them. CDR1 is SGHTA, CDR2 FQGNSA, per germline. The CDR3 runs to 16 residues. The CDR3 sequence is CASSTGVVPSGNTIYF. The CDR3 DNA reads TGTGCCAGCAGCACAGGCGTGGTACCTAGTGGAAACACCATATATTTT. Full variable domain (rest looked up from reference TRBV7-2 and TRBJ1-3): GAGVSQSPSNKVTEKGKDVELRCDPISGHTALYWYRQSLGQGLEFLIYFQGNSAPDKSGLPSDRFSAERTGGSVSTLTIQRTQQEDSAVYLCASSTGVVPSGNTIYFGEGSWLTVV.

The sample holds a few counts of this clonotype. The CDR3 reads CASTYPTGGNEQFF. The CDR3 nucleotides read TGTGCCAGCACCTACCCGACAGGGGGGAATGAGCAGTTCTTC. The chain combines TRBV5-4 with TRBJ2-1, with 9 positions matching TRBD1. The CDR3 has 14 residues. Germline V gene lookup returns CDR1 SGHNT and CDR2 YYREEE (reference sequence). The V segment lost 6 bases and the J segment 7 bases; nucleotides outside the gene matches: 8.

In this sample, this clonotype turned up a few times. The chain is built from TRBV2 and TRBJ2-1; tentatively, D is TRBD1 (5 bases). Germline CDR1 SNHLY, CDR2 FYNNEI. This CDR3 region has 16 residues. V lost 3 bases and J lost 6, with 18 bases in between. The DNA of the CDR3 is TGTGCCAGCAGTGACCAGGGCGGTGTGGGCAGCAATGAGCAGTTCTTC. As protein: CASSDQGGVGSNEQFF.

This clonotype occurred a few times. This sequence joins TRBV4-1 and TRBJ1-4; D uncertain. Germline CDR1 MGHRA, CDR2 YSYEKL. The CDR3 is 15 amino acids. The V end was cut by 0 bases, the J end by 0 bases, with 5 bases between. The CDR3 protein is CASSQDVATNEKLFF. CDR3 DNA: TGCGCCAGCAGCCAAGATGTTGCAACTAATGAAAAACTGTTTTTT.

This sequence joins TRBV5-1 and TRBJ2-7, with D unresolved. The CDR3 extends over 14 amino acids. Germline values: CDR1 SGHRS, CDR2 YFSETQ. V was clipped by 0 bases and J by 2 bases, with 9 bases between them. The CDR3 bases are TGCGCCAGCAGCTTGGATAGGGATCCCTACGAGCAGTACTTC. It specifies CASSLDRDPYEQYF.

The chain is built from TRBV15 and TRBJ2-3; D remains ambiguous. Germline V gene lookup returns CDR1 LNHNV and CDR2 YYDKDF (reference sequence). Trimming removed 2 bases from V and 2 bases from J, with 5 bases in between. The CDR3 covers 13 residues. The CDR3 is CATSRPDTDTQYF. CDR3 bases: TGTGCCACCAGCAGACCCGACACAGATACGCAGTATTTT.

The chain employs TRBV6-5 and TRBJ2-3; 8 positions agree with TRBD2. From germline, CDR1 is MNHEY and CDR2 SVGAGI. This CDR3 has 13 amino acids. V trimming: 5 bases; J trimming: 5 bases; junction bases outside the gene matches: 3. CDR3 region: CASSKAGGDTQYF. CDR3 sequence (DNA): TGTGCCAGCAGTAAGGCGGGAGGAGATACGCAGTATTTT.

Of note for this clonotype: The junction does not match germline at one end; this may be a read error. The chain uses TRBV5-4 and TRBJ1-1; 9 bases agree with TRBD1. The germline V gene encodes CDR1 SGHNT and CDR2 YYREEE (reference sequence). The CDR3 is 15 residues long. The CDR3 bases are TGTGCCAGCAGCTTCCCCGGGACAGGGAACTCTGAAGCTTTCTTT. This gives the protein CASSFPGTGNSEAFF.

The chain combines TRBV28 with TRBJ1-5, with D maybe TRBD1 (6 bases). V lost 7 bases to trimming and J lost 4 bases, with 14 bases between them. The CDR3 is made up of 14 amino acids. The germline V gene has CDR1 MDHEN and CDR2 SYDVKM. CDR3 in amino acids: CASNLLQGNQPQHF. Written as DNA, the CDR3 is TGTGCCAGCAACCTCCTGCAGGGGAATCAGCCCCAGCATTTT.

The chain couples TRBV12-3 or TRBV12-4 to TRBJ2-5; D perhaps matches TRBD2 (7 bases). CDR3 length: 15 amino acids. V was pared by 4 bases and J by 7 bases, with 19 bases between. CDR3 coding DNA: TGTGCCAGCAGTTCACTAGCCATTGGGGGGGCGACCCAGTACTTC. It yields the protein CASSSLAIGGATQYF.

This clonotype was detected many times. V and J are TRBV7-2 and TRBJ2-7; D unresolved. This CDR3 is 11 amino acids long. Trimming took off 5 bases at V and 3 bases at J, with 5 bases between the two ends. Germline values: CDR1 SGHTA, CDR2 FQGNSA. The CDR3 bases are TGTGCCAGCAGCCTTCACTACGAGCAGTACTTC. This codes for CASSLHYEQYF.

Ten or more counts support this clonotype. V and J are TRBV7-2 and TRBJ2-1; TRBD2 matches at 15 bases. This CDR3 contains 19 residues. V shed 2 bases, J shed 5 bases, and the junction held 10 bases outside the gene matches. Germline V gene sequence: CDR1 SGHTA, CDR2 FQGNSA. The CDR3 here is CASSLTGTSGRMGHNEQFF. The CDR3 DNA sequence: TGTGCCAGCAGCTTAACCGGGACTAGCGGGAGGATGGGTCACAATGAGCAGTTCTTC.

Ten or more counts support this clonotype. The chain uses TRBV7-2 and TRBJ1-2; D is ambiguous. The germline V gene encodes CDR1 SGHTA and CDR2 FQGNSA. The ends were cut back, 5 bases at V and 5 bases at J, with 12 bases in the middle. CDR3 size: 13 residues. The CDR3 protein is CASSEWTFYGYTF. CDR3 in DNA: TGTGCCAGCAGCGAGTGGACCTTTTATGGCTACACCTTC.

This clonotype appeared a few times. J is TRBJ1-1 and V is TRBV7-9; possibly TRBD1 for D (6 bases). This CDR3 contains 14 residues. Germline loops: CDR1 SEHNR, CDR2 FQNEAQ (reference sequence). Trimming removed 4 bases from V and 11 bases from J, with 20 bases in between. The CDR3 sequence: CASSSGGGVFEAFF. Here the CDR3 DNA reads TGTGCCAGCAGCTCCGGCGGGGGCGTCTTTGAGGCTTTCTTT.

The V gene is TRBV6-6, the J gene TRBJ1-4; no reliable D call. The germline V and J ends were trimmed by 3 bases and 11 bases, with 13 bases remaining between them. Germline CDR1 reads MNHNY; CDR2 reads SVGAGI (reference sequence). The CDR3 extends over 13 amino acids. The CDR3 DNA reads as TGTGCCAGCAGTTATGGCGGGCCCGGCAAACTGTTTTTT. This translates into CASSYGGPGKLFF.

This clonotype was recorded only once. Here the CDR3 reads CASSWTGANSNQPQHF. The CDR3 region has the DNA TGTGCCAGCAGTTGGACAGGGGCTAATAGCAATCAGCCCCAGCATTTT. V gene TRBV12-3 or TRBV12-4 combines with J gene TRBJ1-5, with 9 bases that match TRBD1. Trimming took 4 bases from V and 0 from J; bases not matched to a gene: 4. This CDR3 is 16 amino acids long.

This clonotype was recorded many times. J is TRBJ1-3 and V is TRBV7-2; D is ambiguous. Germline V CDR1 and CDR2: SGHTA, FQGNSA. Between the trimmed V and J ends, which lost 2 bases and 0 bases, there was a span of 5 bases. The CDR3 is 14 residues long. CDR3 sequence: CASSLRNSGNTIYF. Written as DNA, the CDR3 is TGTGCCAGCAGCTTACGGAACTCTGGAAACACCATATATTTT.

The rearrangement joins TRBV5-1 to TRBJ1-1; 8 positions match TRBD1. From germline, CDR1 is SGHRS and CDR2 YFSETQ. The junction had 7 bases not matched to a gene; V was cut back by 0 bases and J by 6 bases. The CDR3 is 15 amino acids. DNA of the CDR3: TGCGCCAGCAGCTTGGGGTTTGAACAGGGGGCTGAAGCTTTCTTT. Translating gives CASSLGFEQGAEAFF.

The table lists this clonotype with a count of one. The chain employs TRBV12-3 or TRBV12-4 and TRBJ2-1; 11 nucleotides line up with TRBD2. This CDR3 is 15 amino acids long. Trimming removed 3 bases from V and 7 bases from J; junction bases left unmatched: 5. CDR3 DNA sequence: TGTGCCAGCAGTTTCTTTAGCGGGAGGGGAAATGAGCAGTTCTTC. Translating gives CASSFFSGRGNEQFF.

This rearrangement joins TRBV7-8 to TRBJ2-7; TRBD2 might be the D (6 bases). V lost 3 bases to trimming and J lost 6 bases, with 18 bases between them. The germline gives CDR1 SGHVS, CDR2 FQNEAQ. The CDR3 is 15 amino acids. As DNA, the CDR3 is TGTGCCAGCAGCTTTAATTCAGGGCGGGGATCCGAGCAGTACTTC. Translated, it gives CASSFNSGRGSEQYF.

This chain links TRBV20-1 with TRBJ2-3, with TRBD2 matching 13 bases. CDR1 and CDR2 from the germline V gene are DFQATT and SNEGSKA (reference sequence). Unmatched junction bases numbered 0, after V lost 7 bases and J lost 5 bases. CDR3 length equals 12 residues. The CDR3 is CSGLAGGDTQYF. As DNA, the CDR3 is TGCAGTGGACTAGCGGGAGGAGATACGCAGTATTTT.